The clone carrying this TCR beta chain was counted once. This specimen comes from a study of control samples from healthy donors and cancer patients. Clones were sequenced by immunoSEQ multiplex PCR, and TCRdb holds only the in-frame ones, with some missing. The sample has 140,000 or so clones, around 94% seen once; the top ten hold approximately 15%. Trimming removed 3 bases from V and 5 bases from J, with 8 bases in between. Germline V CDR1 and CDR2: SGHDT, YYEEEE. This CDR3 contains 12 residues. What was sequenced was PBMCs. V is TRBV5-6 and J is TRBJ2-5; D is unclear. This sequence was found in a man aged 60-69 years with colorectal cancer. The CDR3 sequence is CASSSLAETQYF. Written as DNA, the CDR3 is TGTGCCAGCAGCTCCCTGGCGGAGACCCAGTACTTC.